This TCR beta chain was recovered during a study of T cells in Graves' hyperthyroidism and ophthalmopathy. Study-wide context: Peripheral blood was obtained at initial diagnosis, preceding any treatment.

Comment on this clonotype: What it recognizes is unknown.

Researchers took RNA transcripts and amplified the TCR beta CDR3 regions from them. The HTBI primer set served for first-round RT-PCR of the TCR CDR3. TCRdb re-called the multiplex PCR reads with MiXCR, one entry per CDR3 protein. This sample has about 320,000 distinct CDR3 sequences; about 15% occur once, and the top ten carry roughly 33%. The CDR3 runs to 16 residues. CDR1 and CDR2 (germline): ENHRY, SYGVKD. Trimming removed 3 bases from V and 0 bases from J, with 9 bases in between. Findings and limits, study-wide: By a 13 V-J model, ophthalmopathy was set apart from stable hyperthyroidism. Ophthalmopathy was model-predicted a median about 7.1 months pre-onset.

On the basis of clinical symptoms, serum thyroxine and TRAb, thyroid ultrasound and orbital computed tomography, diagnoses were made. Source material: blood. The chain is built from TRBV10-3 and TRBJ1-6; unclear D gene. This receptor was taken from a man aged 25 to 45 with Graves' hyperthyroidism. The CDR3 DNA reads as TGTGCCATCAGTGACACCCTTAGCTCCTATAATTCACCCCTCCACTTT. Protein product: CAISDTLSSYNSPLHF.